Following are 29 T cell receptor beta chains from one sample sequenced in a study of OX40 agonist ivuxolimab in advanced cancers. Using immunoSEQ multiplex PCR, the repertoire was profiled, and TCRdb retains in-frame clones only, with some absent. In the table there are approximately 30,000 clones, around 81% of which are singletons. Material: CD4+ or CD8+ T cells sorted from blood, obtained in a trial of the OX40 agonist ivuxolimab. Every receptor here comes from an adult with an advanced solid tumor such as melanoma, head and neck, liver or kidney cancer.

The chain is built from TRBV6-4 and TRBJ1-4; 9 bases fit TRBD1. The CDR3 totals 15 residues. Germline trimming cut 2 bases from V and 3 bases from J; bases unmatched to any gene: 1. The V gene's germline CDR1 is MRHNA and CDR2 SNTAGT. CDR3 in DNA: TGTGCCAGCAGTGACCGGGACAGGGCTAATGAAAAACTGTTTTTT. Its translation: CASSDRDRANEKLFF.

The chain joins TRBV18 to TRBJ2-3; no firm D call. V was shortened by 8 bases and J by 0 bases, with 21 bases between the two germline ends. Germline V gene data show CDR1 as KGHSH and CDR2 as LQKENI. This CDR3 contains 17 residues. The CDR3 coding sequence is TGTGCCAGCCAAGAAAATACGGGCCTCTTAAGCACAGATACGCAGTATTTT. It translates to CASQENTGLLSTDTQYF.

The gene calls are TRBV9 and TRBJ2-5, with D unresolved. The CDR3 sequence is 13 residues long. Germline-derived CDR1 and CDR2 are SGDLS and YYNGEE. V was shortened by 3 bases and J by 3 bases, with 9 bases between the two germline ends. The CDR3 here is CASSARVEETQYF. CDR3 bases: TGTGCCAGCAGCGCCCGGGTGGAAGAGACCCAGTACTTC.

This chain connects TRBV6-5 to TRBJ2-5; maybe TRBD1 (5 bases). The CDR3 is 13 amino acids. The germline V and J ends were trimmed by 9 bases and 5 bases, with 16 bases remaining between them. Germline values: CDR1 MNHEY, CDR2 SVGAGI. CDR3 sequence reads: CASRQWNTETQYF. The CDR3 bases are TGTGCCAGTAGACAGTGGAATACGGAGACCCAGTACTTC.

The V gene is TRBV6-4, the J gene TRBJ1-4; D gene unclear. CDR3 length: 8 amino acids. In germline, CDR1 is MRHNA, CDR2 SNTAGT. V dropped 6 bases and J dropped 11 bases, with 1 base sitting between them. CDR3 region: CASSKLFF. The CDR3 DNA sequence: TGTGCCAGCAGCAAACTGTTTTTT.

This sequence joins TRBV7-3 and TRBJ2-3; TRBD2 matches at 12 bases. The ends lost 5 bases at V and 5 bases at J; junction bases unmatched: 5. The CDR3 has 15 residues. Germline V lookup: CDR1 SGHTA, CDR2 FQGTGA. CDR3 residues: CASSPTSGGLDTQYF. DNA for the CDR3: TGTGCCAGCAGCCCTACTAGCGGGGGGTTAGATACGCAGTATTTT.

The chain links TRBV19 to TRBJ2-7; D uncertain. Trimming shortened V by 6 bases and J by 6 bases, and 15 bases separated the two germline ends. The germline CDR1 and CDR2 sequences are LNHDA and SQIVND (reference sequence). The length of the CDR3 is 13 residues. The CDR3 region is CASRPLGSPEQYF. The CDR3 DNA reads TGTGCCAGTAGACCCTTAGGATCCCCCGAGCAGTACTTC.

A few counts support this clone. The chain recombines TRBV5-4 with TRBJ2-5; D call uncertain. Deletions cut 2 bases from V and 7 bases from J, with 18 bases between. The germline gives CDR1 SGHNT, CDR2 YYREEE (reference sequence). The CDR3 loop spans 15 amino acids. This chain's CDR3 is CASSFGMDLTGTQYF. DNA of the CDR3: TGTGCCAGCAGCTTTGGTATGGACCTGACGGGGACCCAGTACTTC.

CDR3: CASGVREQYF. In nucleotides, the CDR3 is TGTGCCAGCGGGGTTCGGGAGCAGTACTTC. The V call is TRBV2, the J call TRBJ2-5; possibly TRBD2 for D (6 bases). Germline values: CDR1 SNHLY, CDR2 FYNNEI. CDR3 length equals 10 residues. V was pared by 8 bases and J by 11 bases, with 12 bases between.

CDR3 nucleotides: TGTGCCAGCAGCCCCGGGGAGTTGTACGAGCAGTACTTC. Encoded protein: CASSPGELYEQYF. The chain is built from TRBV5-4 and TRBJ2-7; tentative D call: TRBD2 (5 bases). This CDR3 contains 13 residues. V lost 4 bases and J 4 bases, leaving 12 bases between the germline ends. Germline V gene sequence: CDR1 SGHNT, CDR2 YYREEE (reference sequence).

The genes are TRBV15 and TRBJ1-2, with TRBD1 matching 11 bases. Trimming cost V 5 bases and J 5 bases; bases outside gene matches: 10. The CDR3 has 16 residues. Germline values: CDR1 LNHNV, CDR2 YYDKDF (reference sequence). CDR3 DNA: TGTGCCACCAGCTTAGACCGGACAGGGGGCAGGTATGGCTACACCTTC. It specifies CATSLDRTGGRYGYTF.

J is TRBJ1-3 and V is TRBV5-3, with D perhaps TRBD1 (5 bases). TRBV5-3 is classed as an ORF, of uncertain function. This CDR3 is 16 amino acids long. Trimming cost V 4 bases and J 0 bases, with 14 bases left between them. The CDR3 DNA reads as TGTGCCAGAAGCCGCACCAGGGAGTTCTCTGGAAACACCATATATTTT. Amino acids: CARSRTREFSGNTIYF.

The chain has TRBV2 and TRBJ2-2; 14 bases line up with TRBD2. From germline, CDR1 is SNHLY and CDR2 FYNNEI. This CDR3 is 15 amino acids long. V lost 6 bases, J lost 5 bases, and 2 bases stayed unmatched. The CDR3, as DNA: TGTGCCAGCAGGGGACTAGCGGGGGTGACCGGGGAGCTGTTTTTT. Protein product: CASRGLAGVTGELFF.

This clone was seen more than once but under ten times. The J gene is TRBJ2-1, the V gene TRBV25-1; 12 nucleotides line up with TRBD2. The trim removed 3 bases at V and 3 bases at J, leaving 9 bases unmatched. Looked up from germline, CDR1 is MGHDK and CDR2 is SYGVNS. CDR3 length equals 18 residues. The CDR3 DNA sequence: TGTGCCAGCAGTGACCTACTAGCGGGGGGACGATACTACAATGAGCAGTTCTTC. Translated, it gives CASSDLLAGGRYYNEQFF.

V is TRBV6-5 and J is TRBJ1-1; 8 bases align to TRBD1. The CDR3 sequence is 15 residues long. V was clipped by 6 bases and J by 2 bases; unmatched bases: 8. Per germline, CDR1 MNHEY and CDR2 SVGAGI. The CDR3 nucleotides read TGTGCCAGCAGCTGGACAGGGACGGGAAACACTGAAGCTTTCTTT. Amino acids: CASSWTGTGNTEAFF.

J is TRBJ2-5 and V is TRBV5-6; the D gene is possibly TRBD1 (6 bases). The germline gives CDR1 SGHDT, CDR2 YYEEEE. V was pared by 2 bases and J by 1 base, with 12 bases between. The CDR3 contains 15 residues. CDR3 amino acids: CASSFRGSFQETQYF. CDR3 nucleotides: TGTGCCAGCAGCTTCAGGGGCAGTTTCCAAGAGACCCAGTACTTC.

This chain joins TRBV11-2 and TRBJ2-5, with 7 bases aligning to TRBD2. This CDR3 has 15 amino acids. V trimming: 2 bases; J trimming: 3 bases; junction bases outside the gene matches: 6. CDR1 SGHAT and CDR2 FQNNGV come from the germline V gene. CDR3 DNA: TGTGCCAGCAGCTTATACGGGGGGACCGAAGAGACCCAGTACTTC. It specifies CASSLYGGTEETQYF.

The chain uses TRBV5-1 and TRBJ2-5; no clear D. The CDR3 length is 12 residues. Trimming shortened V by 5 bases and J by 5 bases, and 10 bases separated the two germline ends. Germline CDR1 and CDR2: SGHRS and YFSETQ. The CDR3 DNA reads as TGCGCCAGCAGTGTGGCCTCCGAGACCCAGTACTTC. This sequence encodes CASSVASETQYF.

V is TRBV5-1 and J is TRBJ2-1; D is undetermined. The CDR3 covers 11 residues. The V end was cut by 4 bases, the J end by 7 bases, with 6 bases between. From germline, CDR1 is SGHRS and CDR2 YFSETQ. The CDR3 protein is CASSGVNEQFF. In nucleotides, the CDR3 is TGCGCCAGCAGCGGGGTAAATGAGCAGTTCTTC.

The gene calls are TRBV5-5 and TRBJ2-1, with D possibly being TRBD2 (6 bases). The CDR3 consists of 14 residues. Trimming pared 0 bases from V and 10 bases from J, leaving 14 bases between. The germline gives CDR1 SGHKS, CDR2 YYEKEE (reference sequence). CDR3 region: CASSLAYVAGEQFF. DNA of the CDR3: TGTGCCAGCAGCTTGGCCTATGTGGCGGGGGAGCAGTTCTTC.

This clone was picked up one time. V and J are TRBV6-1 and TRBJ1-2, with 7 nucleotides matching TRBD1. After removal of 4 bases from V and 4 bases from J, the junction contained 6 bases not matched to a gene. The CDR3 has 14 amino acids. CDR1 and CDR2 (germline): MNHNS, SASEGT. This CDR3 is CASSGTRDSYGYTF. Written as DNA, the CDR3 is TGTGCCAGCAGTGGAACCCGGGACAGCTATGGCTACACCTTC.

This chain connects TRBV9 to TRBJ2-3; possibly TRBD1 or TRBD2 for D (5 bases each). From germline, CDR1 is SGDLS and CDR2 YYNGEE. The CDR3 is 13 residues long. V was pared by 3 bases and J by 11 bases, with 16 bases between. The CDR3 DNA reads TGTGCCAGCAGCGCGCACCGGGACCCAAAGCAGTATTTT. It yields the protein CASSAHRDPKQYF.

The rearrangement joins TRBV28 to TRBJ1-1; TRBD1 matches 8 bases. Germline V gene lookup returns CDR1 MDHEN and CDR2 SYDVKM. The CDR3 contains 13 residues. Trimming cost V 6 bases and J 5 bases; bases outside gene matches: 5. The CDR3 spells CASRIQGGTEAFF. In DNA form, the CDR3 reads TGTGCCAGCAGGATACAGGGGGGGACTGAAGCTTTCTTT.

The CDR3 DNA sequence: TGTGCCTGGAGTGGGTCGGCTTCCACAGATACGCAGTATTTT. Protein sequence: CAWSGSASTDTQYF. The chain combines TRBV30 with TRBJ2-3; D unresolved. The CDR3 is made up of 14 amino acids. Trimming took off 1 base at V and 2 bases at J, with 10 bases between the two ends. The germline V gene encodes CDR1 GTSNPN and CDR2 SVGIG (reference sequence).

The chain couples TRBV7-2 to TRBJ2-1; D is unresolved. V was shortened by 3 bases and J by 7 bases, with 7 bases between the two germline ends. Germline CDR1 and CDR2: SGHTA and FQGNSA. The CDR3 consists of 12 residues. The CDR3 DNA reads as TGTGCCAGCAGCTTCAACTGGAATGAGCAGTTCTTC. Translating gives CASSFNWNEQFF.

The chain has TRBV5-1 and TRBJ1-5; D not resolved. CDR3 length: 14 residues. Germline CDR1 is SGHRS and CDR2 is YFSETQ. Trimming removed 0 bases from V and 2 bases from J, with 6 bases in between. CDR3 DNA: TGCGCCAGCAGCTTGGTTGGGGGCAATCAGCCCCAGCATTTT. It codes for CASSLVGGNQPQHF.

The chain has TRBV2 and TRBJ2-3, with D possibly TRBD2 on 6 matching bases. CDR3 length equals 13 residues. Trimming took off 7 bases at V and 5 bases at J, with 13 bases between the two ends. Per germline, CDR1 SNHLY and CDR2 FYNNEI. The CDR3 protein is CASTRETRDTQYF. In DNA form, the CDR3 reads TGTGCCAGCACCCGGGAGACACGAGATACGCAGTATTTT.

In its sample, this clone was seen a few times. The rearrangement links TRBV27 to TRBJ2-7; 8 positions match TRBD2. Looked up from germline, CDR1 is MNHEY and CDR2 is SMNVEV (reference sequence). V was clipped by 2 bases and J by 4 bases; unmatched bases: 4. This CDR3 region has 14 residues. In DNA form, the CDR3 reads TGTGCCAGCAGTTTAAAGGGGACTAGGTACGAGCAGTACTTC. Translating it yields CASSLKGTRYEQYF.

The V gene is TRBV7-3, the J gene TRBJ2-1, with TRBD1 matching 8 bases. The V and J ends lost 3 bases and 6 bases, in that order; junction bases with no gene match: 4. The CDR3 has 14 amino acids. Germline CDR1 is SGHTA and CDR2 is FQGTGA. The chain's CDR3 is CASSFGQGSNEQFF. The CDR3 DNA sequence: TGTGCCAGCAGCTTCGGACAGGGTAGCAATGAGCAGTTCTTC.